This TCR beta chain was retrieved from a study of long-term antiretroviral therapy in people with HIV. This CDR3 is built from 16 residues. The ends were cut back, 6 bases at V and 0 bases at J, with 18 bases in the middle. The germline V gene has CDR1 MRHNA and CDR2 SNTAGT. Sequencing used immunoSEQ v3.0 at survey level. Method: immunoSEQ multiplex PCR; TCRdb's copy keeps in-frame clones and lacks some. The sample contains 30,000 or so clones, approximately 93% of which appear only once. The sequencing here drew on unsorted PBMCs, taken 6.2 years after starting antiretroviral therapy. V and J are TRBV6-4 and TRBJ2-7; a possible D gene is TRBD1 (5 bases). This sequence was found in a man between 40 and 49 years old with HIV. The DNA of the CDR3 is TGTGCCAGCAGCGATCTTGACAGAACCTTCTCCTACGAGCAGTACTTC. It translates to CASSDLDRTFSYEQYF.